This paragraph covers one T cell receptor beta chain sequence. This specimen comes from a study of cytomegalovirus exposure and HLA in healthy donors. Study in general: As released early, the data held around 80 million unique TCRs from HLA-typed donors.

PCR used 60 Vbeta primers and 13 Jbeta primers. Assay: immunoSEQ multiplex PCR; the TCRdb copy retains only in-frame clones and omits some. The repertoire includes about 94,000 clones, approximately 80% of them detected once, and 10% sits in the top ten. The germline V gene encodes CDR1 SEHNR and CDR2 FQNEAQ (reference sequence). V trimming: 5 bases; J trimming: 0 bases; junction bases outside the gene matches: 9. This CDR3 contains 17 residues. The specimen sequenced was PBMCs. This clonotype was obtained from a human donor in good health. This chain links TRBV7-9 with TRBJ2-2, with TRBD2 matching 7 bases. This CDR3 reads CASSPRGGETNTGELFF. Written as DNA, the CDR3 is TGTGCCAGCAGCCCCCGTGGGGGGGAAACGAACACCGGGGAGCTGTTTTTT.